This T cell receptor beta chain was captured by sequencing in a study of CD8+ T cells in alopecia areata. Treatment in this sample: oral pan-JAK inhibitor, 5-10 mg twice daily. RNA extraction was followed by reverse transcription into cDNA, which acted as the sequencing template. Produced via immunoSEQ multiplex PCR; TCRdb's table is partial and in-frame only. The sample includes about 280,000 clones, nearly 60% of them seen just once. The germline gives CDR1 SNHLY, CDR2 FYNNEI. V was cut by 7 bases and J by 1 base, with 10 bases left in between. The CDR3 sequence is 14 residues long. A remark on this clone: No antigen is known for it.

Broader study findings: Sequencing of scalp tissue also captures the resident alphabeta T cells of normal skin. Persistence during tofacitinib was seen for many expanded lesional clones in scalp and blood. Significant decreases in scalp clonality and expanded CD8+ clones followed tofacitinib treatment. Whether baseline CD8+ expansion is linked to response remains uncertain, given a single nonresponder.

This receptor was taken from a human donor with alopecia areata. The rearrangement links TRBV2 to TRBJ2-2; unclear D gene. This specimen consisted of CD4+ T cells sorted from blood, obtained at week 24, from a patient treated with tofacitinib. The CDR3 DNA reads as TGTGCCAGCAAGAGAAACGGGAACACCGGGGAGCTGTTTTTT. This sequence encodes CASKRNGNTGELFF.